The 5 T cell receptor beta chains in this list originate from one sample, sequenced in a study of blood T cells in healthy people across ages. A second PCR of 7 to 11 cycles used a sample-barcoded 5' primer and a J-beta primer mix. Using its own MiXCR run on the 5' RACE reads, TCRdb lists one record per CDR3 protein. The table includes about 800,000 distinct CDR3 sequences, 25% detected once. This same sample was also taken into another study, of T cells of mothers and their children.

What was sequenced was blood. These receptors were taken from a boy younger than 18 in good health.

The V call is TRBV12-3 or TRBV12-4, the J call TRBJ1-1; 8 nucleotides align to TRBD1. Trimming cost V 5 bases and J 7 bases; bases outside gene matches: 9. CDR3 length: 14 residues. DNA for the CDR3: TGTGCCAGCAGTCCGGACAGGGTCATCGGTGAAGCTTTCTTT. Its protein is CASSPDRVIGEAFF.

This clonotype was observed a few times. The CDR3 carries no conserved terminal phenylalanine or tryptophan, so it likely arises from a read error. The genes are TRBV7-9 and TRBJ2-5, with a weak D call TRBD1 (5 bases). The better agreement between TRBJ2-7 and the DNA end casts doubt on the J call. The germline gives CDR1 SEHNR, CDR2 FQNEAQ (reference sequence). CDR3 size: 14 residues. CDR3: CASSPPRQSYEQYL. The CDR3, as DNA: TGTGCCAGCAGCCCACCAAGACAGTCCTACGAGCAGTACCTC.

This clonotype has just a few counts. The chain is built from TRBV20-1 and TRBJ2-7; D unresolved. The CDR3 is 15 amino acids. CDR1 and CDR2 (germline): DFQATT, SNEGSKA (reference sequence). V lost 4 bases to trimming and J lost 0 bases, with 16 bases between them. The CDR3 region is CSATGSIRSSYEQYF. The CDR3 coding sequence is TGCAGTGCTACTGGCAGCATAAGGAGCTCCTACGAGCAGTACTTC.

V and J are TRBV20-1 and TRBJ1-2; possible D gene TRBD1, 5 bases. CDR1 is DFQATT and CDR2 is SNEGSKA in the germline V gene (reference sequence). Trimming took 0 bases from V and 7 from J, leaving 12 bases between them. This CDR3 contains 13 residues. Here the CDR3 reads CSAREGRVGGYTF. The CDR3 nucleotides are TGCAGTGCTAGAGAGGGCAGGGTTGGTGGCTACACCTTC.

V usage is TRBV7-2 and J usage is TRBJ1-2; D is unclear. The CDR3 is made up of 14 amino acids. Trimming shortened V by 5 bases and J by 5 bases, and 15 bases separated the two germline ends. In germline, CDR1 is SGHTA, CDR2 FQGNSA. CDR3 in amino acids: CASSPGHTEYGYTF. The CDR3 nucleotides read TGTGCCAGCAGCCCAGGTCATACAGAGTATGGCTACACCTTC.